The 5 T cell receptor beta chains listed next were all sequenced from one sample in a study. Each CDR3 protein gets one entry after TCRdb re-called the 5' RACE reads with MiXCR. Here the sample spans about 41,000 distinct CDR3 sequences, just under 30% being singletons. What was sequenced was memory CD4+ T cells sorted from a lymph node. Specified subset: memory CD4+ T cells, CD4+CD45RO+CD25-. These receptors originate from a female donor with breast cancer.

The rearrangement uses TRBV5-6 and TRBJ2-1; TRBD1 or TRBD2 may be the D gene (5 bases each). The CDR3 runs to 14 residues. Germline CDR1 reads SGHDT; CDR2 reads YYEEEE. The ends were cut back, 1 base at V and 9 bases at J, with 14 bases in the middle. This chain's CDR3 is CASSLRGGSFEQFF. CDR3 in DNA: TGTGCCAGCAGCTTGCGGGGCGGTTCTTTTGAGCAGTTCTTC.

The chain employs TRBV6-1 and TRBJ2-6; D remains unclear. V dropped 4 bases and J dropped 0 bases, with 7 bases sitting between them. There are 15 residues in the CDR3. Germline lookup yields CDR1 MNHNS and CDR2 SASEGT. The CDR3 is CASSASHSGANVLTF. The DNA of the CDR3 is TGTGCCAGCAGTGCCTCCCACTCTGGGGCCAACGTCCTGACTTTC.

This chain joins TRBV4-2 and TRBJ2-3; 7 nucleotides line up with TRBD2. The CDR3 has 16 residues. Trimming at V came to 6 bases and at J to 5 bases, leaving 14 bases not matched to a gene. CDR1 and CDR2 (germline): LGHNA, YNFKEQ. The CDR3 DNA reads TGTGCCAGCAGACCGCGGGACGGGAGGCCTCGAGATACGCAGTATTTT. It translates to CASRPRDGRPRDTQYF.

This clonotype is deemed medium-sized. The rearrangement uses TRBV5-1 and TRBJ1-2; D is undetermined. Germline loops: CDR1 SGHRS, CDR2 YFSETQ. V was trimmed by 7 bases and J by 2 bases, leaving 6 bases between them. CDR3 length: 11 residues. CDR3 DNA: TGCGCCAGCGGGGTCAACTATGGCTACACCTTC. Protein product: CASGVNYGYTF. Drawing the rest from reference TRBV5-1 and TRBJ1-2, the complete variable domain is KAGVTQTPRYLIKTRGQQVTLSCSPISGHRSVSWYQQTPGQGLQFLFEYFSETQRNKGNFPGRFSGRQFSNSRSEMNVSTLELGDSALYLCASGVNYGYTFGSGTRLTVV.

The chain is built from TRBV5-4 and TRBJ1-6; D may be TRBD1 (5 bases). The V gene's germline CDR1 is SGHNT and CDR2 YYREEE (reference sequence). The V and J ends lost 4 bases and 1 base respectively, with 9 bases between them. The CDR3 spans 15 residues. The CDR3, as DNA: TGTGCCAGCAGCGTGGGGGGTTCCTATAATTCACCCCTCCACTTT. Protein sequence: CASSVGGSYNSPLHF. Based on the CDR3 plus reference TRBV5-4 and TRBJ1-6, the full variable domain is ETGVTQSPTHLIKTRGQQVTLRCSSQSGHNTVSWYQQALGQGPQFIFQYYREEENGRGNFPPRFSGLQFPNYSSELNVNALELDDSALYLCASSVGGSYNSPLHFGNGTRLTVT.